This T cell receptor beta chain was identified during a study of spatial heterogeneity in lung cancer. Looking at the study overall: Fewer alpha-chain than beta-chain sequences were consistently detected.

Via MiXCR, TCRdb re-called the 5' RACE reads, giving one row per CDR3 protein. The sample lists some 97,000 distinct CDR3 sequences, 4.4% occurring once. The germline CDR1 and CDR2 sequences are SGHRS and YFSETQ. Trimming shortened V by 2 bases and J by 2 bases, and 10 bases separated the two germline ends. The CDR3 consists of 14 residues. A word on this clonotype: The antigen is unknown.

Specified time point: sample taken at primary tumor resection. Unsorted whole RNA of tumor, nontumor lung or frozen PBMC was sequenced. Study-wide results and limits: Counts that tracked tumor mutation counts were those of expanded intratumoral alpha and beta TCRs. The study estimated around 7% alpha and more than 12% beta chain coverage of tumor T cells.

This sequence was found in a male donor with early-stage non-small cell lung cancer. The sample consisted of lung tumor tissue, taken at surgery. The rearrangement joins TRBV5-1 to TRBJ2-5, with D unclear. CDR3 in amino acids: CASSFAASQETQYF. For the CDR3, the DNA is TGCGCCAGCAGCTTCGCCGCCAGTCAAGAGACCCAGTACTTC.